What follows are 19 T cell receptor beta chains derived from one specimen sequenced in a study of response to subunit inactivated influenza vaccine. TCRdb used MiXCR to reprocess the RT-PCR reads, holding one entry per CDR3 protein. This sample has under 200,000 distinct CDR3 sequences, with approximately 12% found just once. This same sample was also taken into another study, of T cells expressing NK-cell markers. That work states: The cDNA for TCR beta came from 5'RACE template switching with UMIs.

The material sequenced was CD8+ T cells sorted from PBMCs, taken 11 to 12 days after vaccination. These TCRs come from a man aged 50 to 60 who received an inactivated influenza vaccine.

This chain links TRBV9 with TRBJ2-3; D ambiguous. The CDR3 runs to 13 residues. Per the germline V gene, CDR1 is SGDLS and CDR2 is YYNGEE. V was clipped by 5 bases and J by 3 bases, with 10 bases between them. The CDR3 loop is CASRSSTTDTQYF. The CDR3 DNA reads TGTGCCAGCAGGTCCAGCACGACAGATACGCAGTATTTT.

V is TRBV6-5 and J is TRBJ1-1, with 7 bases matching TRBD1. The V gene end was trimmed by 2 bases and the J gene end by 6 bases; junction bases not matched to a gene: 3. Germline-derived CDR1 and CDR2 are MNHEY and SVGAGI. This CDR3 region has 13 residues. The CDR3 sequence is CASSYLQGAEAFF. The CDR3 bases are TGTGCCAGCAGTTACCTGCAGGGGGCTGAAGCTTTCTTT.

There are a few counts of this clonotype. J is TRBJ2-1 and V is TRBV6-1, with a possible D match to TRBD2 (5 bases). Germline V gives CDR1 MNHNS, CDR2 SASEGT. CDR3 size: 16 residues. Trimming cost V 5 bases and J 0 bases, with 14 bases left between them. In DNA, the CDR3 is TGTGCCAGCAGTCTTTCTCTAGCCGGCTCCTACAATGAGCAGTTCTTC. It encodes CASSLSLAGSYNEQFF.

V usage is TRBV7-9 and J usage is TRBJ2-2, with TRBD2 matching over 13 bases. Germline values: CDR1 SEHNR, CDR2 FQNEAQ (reference sequence). The CDR3 is 15 amino acids. J gave up 7 bases and V 4 bases, and 3 bases lay outside the gene matches. CDR3 sequence (DNA): TGTGCCAGCAGCTGGACTAGCGGGGGTGACGGGGAGCTGTTTTTT. It translates to CASSWTSGGDGELFF.

This clonotype was seen at least ten times. V is TRBV28 and J is TRBJ2-7; tentative D call: TRBD2 (7 bases). Trimming removed 10 bases from V and 3 bases from J, with 16 bases in between. CDR1 and CDR2 (germline): MDHEN, SYDVKM. The length of the CDR3 is 13 residues. This CDR3 is CATQWGGLYEQYF. CDR3 sequence (DNA): TGTGCCACCCAGTGGGGGGGGCTCTACGAGCAGTACTTC.

In its sample, this clonotype was seen a few times. This chain joins TRBV20-1 and TRBJ1-1; D not certain. The germline gives CDR1 DFQATT, CDR2 SNEGSKA (reference sequence). V shed 1 base and J shed 4 bases, with 10 bases lying between them. CDR3 size: 13 residues. This CDR3 is CSARVIVGTEAFF. CDR3 nucleotides: TGCAGTGCTAGAGTCATCGTTGGCACTGAAGCTTTCTTT.

Only a few counts were recorded for this clonotype. J is TRBJ2-3 and V is TRBV27; D tentatively reads TRBD1 or TRBD2 (5 bases each). Per germline, CDR1 MNHEY and CDR2 SMNVEV (reference sequence). The CDR3 is 13 amino acids. V was clipped by 4 bases and J by 6 bases, with 11 bases between them. CDR3 coding DNA: TGTGCCAGCAGTTGGGGGAGTGAGGATACGCAGTATTTT. Protein product: CASSWGSEDTQYF.

This chain's CDR3 is CSVTAGLDEQFF. The CDR3 DNA sequence: TGCAGCGTTACCGCAGGGCTGGATGAGCAGTTCTTC. The chain uses TRBV29-1 and TRBJ2-1; tentatively, D is TRBD1 (5 bases). Germline CDR1 and CDR2: SQVTM and ANQGSEA. Trimming left V 5 bases short and J 8 bases short, with 13 bases between. The CDR3 has 12 amino acids.

This clonotype has a handful of counts. V is TRBV4-1 and J is TRBJ1-1; D call uncertain. The CDR3 spans 12 residues. The V gene's germline CDR1 is MGHRA and CDR2 YSYEKL. V lost 1 base and J lost 6, with 6 bases in between. The CDR3 here is CASSQGGPEAFF. CDR3 bases: TGCGCCAGCAGCCAAGGAGGCCCTGAAGCTTTCTTT.

This clonotype was counted many times. The chain links TRBV11-3 to TRBJ2-2; 9 bases are shared with TRBD2. The germline gives CDR1 SGHNT, CDR2 YENEEA. There are 14 residues in the CDR3. Trimming at V came to 5 bases and at J to 6 bases, leaving 4 bases not matched to a gene. The CDR3 nucleotides are TGTGCCAGCAGCGACCGGACTAGCGCCGGGGAGCTGTTTTTT. It is translated as CASSDRTSAGELFF. The full variable domain, completed using reference TRBV11-3 and TRBJ2-2, is EAGVVQSPRYKIIEKKQPVAFWCNPISGHNTLYWYLQNLGQGPELLIRYENEEAVDDSQLPKDRFSAERLKGVDSTLKIQPAELGDSAVYLCASSDRTSAGELFFGEGSRLTVL.

This clonotype has just a few counts. In DNA, the CDR3 is TGTGCCAGCAGCGCTAGCGGGGGGGAGTACAATGAGCAGTTCTTC. This codes for CASSASGGEYNEQFF. The chain employs TRBV7-8 and TRBJ2-1, with 12 positions matching TRBD2. Germline-derived CDR1 and CDR2 are SGHVS and FQNEAQ. There are 15 residues in the CDR3. V trimming: 5 bases; J trimming: 4 bases; junction bases outside the gene matches: 3.

In this sample, this clonotype turned up many times. This rearrangement joins TRBV3-1 to TRBJ1-5; D is uncertain. The germline CDR1 and CDR2 sequences are LGHDT and YNNKEL (reference sequence). The CDR3 length is 14 residues. The V and J ends lost 2 bases and 4 bases respectively, with 9 bases between them. CDR3: CASSQKGHNQPQHF. CDR3 in DNA: TGTGCCAGCAGCCAAAAGGGCCATAATCAGCCCCAGCATTTT.

This clonotype was found a few times. The gene calls are TRBV5-1 and TRBJ1-2, with TRBD1 matching 10 bases. V was pared by 4 bases and J by 2 bases, with 5 bases of the junction left unmatched. Per germline, CDR1 SGHRS and CDR2 YFSETQ. The CDR3 contains 15 residues. CDR3 bases: TGCGCCAGCAGCCCACGGGACAGGGGAAACTATGGCTACACCTTC. Its protein product is CASSPRDRGNYGYTF.

The V gene is TRBV6-1, the J gene TRBJ2-7; D is possibly TRBD2 (6 bases). V was cut by 6 bases and J by 5 bases, with 17 bases left in between. Germline V gives CDR1 MNHNS, CDR2 SASEGT. The CDR3 has 14 residues. DNA for the CDR3: TGTGCCAGCAGCCCCCCGGGAGAGCCCCACGAGCAGTACTTC. It encodes CASSPPGEPHEQYF.

V usage is TRBV20-1 and J usage is TRBJ2-5; D is possibly TRBD1 (5 bases). V was pared by 0 bases and J by 2 bases, with 13 bases between. The CDR3 runs to 15 residues. CDR1 and CDR2 (germline): DFQATT, SNEGSKA (reference sequence). CDR3 bases: TGCAGTGCTAGAGATTTGGCAGGGCCTCAAGAGACCCAGTACTTC. Translation gives CSARDLAGPQETQYF.

In regard to this clonotype: The junction and the germline gene differ at one end; a read error may be behind it. The J gene is TRBJ2-1, the V gene TRBV3-1; D unclear. The germline CDR1 and CDR2 sequences are LGHDT and YNNKEL (reference sequence). The CDR3 consists of 17 residues. The CDR3: CACSQDWKGLGYNEQFF. The CDR3 DNA sequence: TGTGCCTGCAGCCAAGATTGGAAGGGTTTGGGCTACAATGAGCAGTTCTTC.

This clonotype has only a few counts. This sequence joins TRBV6-5 and TRBJ2-1; TRBD2 agrees at 7 bases. The CDR3 length is 15 residues. Germline V gives CDR1 MNHEY, CDR2 SVGAGI. Germline trimming cut 2 bases from V and 1 base from J; bases unmatched to any gene: 2. The CDR3 is CASSYAGASYNEQFF. The DNA of the CDR3 is TGTGCCAGCAGTTACGCGGGAGCTTCCTACAATGAGCAGTTCTTC.

This chain uses TRBV5-1 with TRBJ1-3; possibly TRBD1 for D (5 bases). V dropped 2 bases and J dropped 0 bases, with 9 bases sitting between them. Germline V gene lookup returns CDR1 SGHRS and CDR2 YFSETQ. This CDR3 is 15 amino acids long. CDR3 in amino acids: CASSFDSISGNTIYF. The CDR3 DNA is TGCGCCAGCAGCTTCGACAGCATCTCTGGAAACACCATATATTTT.

This clonotype appeared many times. This chain joins TRBV4-3 and TRBJ2-5, with 8 nucleotides matching TRBD1. V shed 2 bases, J shed 4 bases, and the junction held 6 bases outside the gene matches. Germline V lookup: CDR1 LGHNA, CDR2 YSLEER. The CDR3 spans 15 residues. The CDR3 loop is CASSQIQGGGETQYF. The DNA of the CDR3 is TGCGCCAGCAGCCAAATACAGGGGGGAGGAGAGACCCAGTACTTC.